Detailed here is one T cell receptor (beta chain). Sample-barcoded 5' priming and a J-beta primer mix drove a second PCR of roughly 6 to 12 cycles. TCRdb re-called the 5' RACE reads through MiXCR, storing one row per CDR3 protein. This sample has 1.5 million to 2 million distinct CDR3 sequences, with about 50% found just once. Germline CDR1 DFQATT, CDR2 SNEGSKA (reference sequence). After removal of 6 bases from V and 5 bases from J, the junction contained 7 bases not matched to a gene. CDR3 length: 14 residues. The source of the sample is a study of blood T cells in healthy people across ages. The wider study: Per two T cells, about one barcoded beta molecule was captured through template switching.

This chain uses TRBV20-1 with TRBJ2-2; TRBD1 aligns across 9 bases. Specimen: blood. This receptor was obtained from a woman aged 35 to 49 in good health. The CDR3: CSAEDRGRTGELFF. The DNA of the CDR3 is TGCAGTGCCGAAGACAGGGGGAGGACCGGGGAGCTGTTTTTT.